The rows below give T cell receptor beta chains drawn from one sample of a study of tumor-infiltrating lymphocytes in primary liver carcinoma. TCRdb passed the multiplex PCR reads through MiXCR, listing each CDR3 protein once. Found here are 250,000 to 350,000 distinct CDR3 sequences, around three fifths of them singletons; the top ten hold about 15%. The sequenced sample consisted of peripheral blood. The receptor source for this set is a woman younger than 45 with primary liver carcinoma and hepatitis B virus infection. Both conserved end residues are part of each CDR3. Fields, in order: V gene, clone size, D gene, J gene, CDR3 DNA, CDR3 protein. D genes are given only for firm matches. Expanded clones are given a class, and other clones once, few, many or no size at all.

V: TRBV29-1; size: NA; D: NA; J: TRBJ2-2; DNA: TGCAGCGGGCATGGGCCTAACACCGGGGAGCTGCTTTTT; CDR3: CSGHGPNTGELLF
V: TRBV11-2; size: NA; D: NA; J: TRBJ2-7; DNA: TGTGTCAGCAGCTTAAGTGGGGATTATGGGCAGCACTTC; CDR3: CVSSLSGDYGQHF
V: TRBV11-1; size: NA; D: NA; J: TRBJ2-7; DNA: TGTGCCTACAGCCCCGGGGTATCCAACGAGCAGTACTTC; CDR3: CAYSPGVSNEQYF
V: TRBV4-2; size: NA; D: NA; J: TRBJ2-7; DNA: TGTGCCAGCAGCCAAGAGGCGGGGTACGGATTCTACAAGCAGTACTTC; CDR3: CASSQEAGYGFYKQYF
V: TRBV4-3; size: many; D: NA; J: TRBJ2-2; DNA: TGCGCCAGCAGCCTAGAGTCCGGGACCCTCGGGCTGTTTTTT; CDR3: CASSLESGTLGLFF
V: TRBV6-6; size: NA; D: NA; J: TRBJ2-1; DNA: TGTGCCAGTTCTGGTGGGGAGCAATTGTCCTTAGGGCAGTTCTTC; CDR3: CASSGGEQLSLGQFF
V: TRBV5-6; size: NA; D: NA; J: TRBJ2-7; DNA: TGTGCCAGCAGCTTGGTTTCTGGACTACCACCTTACGAGCAGTACTTC; CDR3: CASSLVSGLPPYEQYF
V: TRBV4-3; size: once; D: NA; J: TRBJ1-5; DNA: TGCGCCAGCAGCCATTCCTTCAAGACAGGCCCAGGGGAGCCACAGCATTTT; CDR3: CASSHSFKTGPGEPQHF
V: TRBV24-1; size: NA; D: NA; J: TRBJ1-2; DNA: TGTGCCACCAGTCGGGGACGGGGGAGAGGTGGCTACACCTTC; CDR3: CATSRGRGRGGYTF
V: TRBV11-2; size: NA; D: TRBD2; J: TRBJ2-5; DNA: TGTGCCAGCAGCCTCCCCTACAGGGGACTAGCGGGACAAGAGACCCAGTATTTC; CDR3: CASSLPYRGLAGQETQYF
V: TRBV28; size: NA; D: NA; J: TRBJ1-6; DNA: TGTGCCAGCAGTTTAATACAGCGGGATTCACCCCTCCACTTT; CDR3: CASSLIQRDSPLHF
V: TRBV5-6; size: few; D: NA; J: TRBJ2-5; DNA: TGTGCCAGCAGCCTCTTGAGGGAGACCCAGTACTTC; CDR3: CASSLLRETQYF
V: TRBV5-6; size: NA; D: NA; J: TRBJ2-3; DNA: TGTGTCAGCAGCTTGCAAACTTGGGCTACAGATACGCAGTATTTT; CDR3: CVSSLQTWATDTQYF
V: TRBV19; size: NA; D: NA; J: TRBJ1-1; DNA: TGTGCCAGTAGTCCCCGCACAGAGAACACTGAAGCTTTCTTT; CDR3: CASSPRTENTEAFF
V: TRBV5-6; size: NA; D: NA; J: TRBJ2-6; DNA: TGTGCCAGCAGCTTACCACGGGCCAACGTCCTGACTTTC; CDR3: CASSLPRANVLTF
V: TRBV4-2; size: NA; D: TRBD1; J: TRBJ1-2; DNA: TGTGCCAGCAGCCAAGTCTCAGGGGGCCAAAATGGCTACACCTTC; CDR3: CASSQVSGGQNGYTF
V: TRBV11-2; size: once; D: NA; J: TRBJ2-7; DNA: TGTGCCAGCATCTCAATAAACCGGGGCACCGCTAGGCAGTACTTC; CDR3: CASISINRGTARQYF
V: TRBV11-2; size: many; D: TRBD2; J: TRBJ2-1; DNA: TGTGCCAGCAGCCGTCGAATTTCGGGAGGGGACAATGAGCAGTTCTTC; CDR3: CASSRRISGGDNEQFF
V: TRBV28; size: NA; D: TRBD1; J: TRBJ2-2; DNA: TGTGCCAGCAGTTTCCCACCGGACAGGGGTTCTTTTGTCGGGGAGCTGTTTTTT; CDR3: CASSFPPDRGSFVGELFF
V: TRBV6-1; size: NA; D: NA; J: TRBJ1-3; DNA: TGTGCCAGCAGTGAAGGGGTGGGGGGGCCGACGGGAAACACCATATATTTT; CDR3: CASSEGVGGPTGNTIYF
V: TRBV10-1; size: NA; D: NA; J: TRBJ2-1; DNA: TGCGCCAGCTGTGACCCTGTGGGGGGTTACAATGAGCAGTTCTTC; CDR3: CASCDPVGGYNEQFF
V: TRBV6-2/TRBV6-3; size: many; D: NA; J: TRBJ1-1; DNA: TGTGCCAGCAGTTACTCGCGGTCCACTGAAGCTTTCTTT; CDR3: CASSYSRSTEAFF
V: TRBV6-6; size: few; D: NA; J: TRBJ2-6; DNA: TGTGCCAGCCGGGCCGTCGCTGGGGCCAACGTCCTGACTTTC; CDR3: CASRAVAGANVLTF
V: TRBV12-3/TRBV12-4; size: many; D: NA; J: TRBJ1-5; DNA: TGTGCGAGCAGCTTCACTACGGATCAGCCCCAGCATTTT; CDR3: CASSFTTDQPQHF
V: TRBV12-3/TRBV12-4; size: few; D: TRBD2; J: TRBJ2-1; DNA: TGTGCCAGCAGTTTGGGGGGAGGGATATACAATGAGCAGTTCTTC; CDR3: CASSLGGGIYNEQFF
V: TRBV6-2/TRBV6-3; size: many; D: NA; J: TRBJ2-7; DNA: TGTGCCAGCAGTTACTCCTACGCCTACGAGCAGTACTTC; CDR3: CASSYSYAYEQYF
V: TRBV4-1; size: many; D: TRBD2; J: TRBJ2-5; DNA: TGCGCCAGCAGCCGAGGGACTAGCGGGAGCCAAGAGACCCAGTACTTC; CDR3: CASSRGTSGSQETQYF
V: TRBV11-3; size: once; D: NA; J: TRBJ2-1; DNA: TGTGCCAGTAGCCATCCAGGGAATGAGCAGTTCTTC; CDR3: CASSHPGNEQFF
V: TRBV6-1; size: NA; D: NA; J: TRBJ1-5; DNA: TGTGCCATCAGTGTCATTACAGTGCCCCGGGGGCAGCCCCAGCATTTT; CDR3: CAISVITVPRGQPQHF
V: TRBV29-1; size: NA; D: NA; J: TRBJ2-3; DNA: TGCATCGTTGCGGGCAGAACAGATATGCAGTATTTT; CDR3: CIVAGRTDMQYF